This T cell receptor beta chain was observed in a study of long-term antiretroviral therapy in people with HIV (dated by TCRdb to between 2021 and 2024). Study-wide context: The earliest samples were collected roughly a decade before the 2015 WHO recommendation for immediate ART, at a time when ART was usually postponed until CD4 counts fell. A retrospective serial study tested whether changes in peripheral blood TRB repertoire composition and diversity were associated with ART initiation and durable HIV suppression. A total of fewer than 250 cryopreserved PBMC samples came from 25 to 35 adults with confirmed HIV infection and were collected serially over a mean of roughly 6 years (range 1-12). About 35% of the 30 participants with HIV were female. No cross-contamination during QIAcube processing was shown when test extractions of a monoclonal T-cell line were performed alongside about 30 polyclonal samples.

The research as a whole found: A significant increase in TRB diversity was found to be associated with ART initiation, although TRB diversity was observed to remain significantly below that of transplant donor controls even after long-term ART. Inferences about post-ART repertoire changes are limited because no data were available on ART adherence, viral resistance or therapy changes. Since PBMC availability was limited, sequencing covered only the TCR beta chain, with no alpha chain pairing. Expanded TRB clones identified before ART initiation dominated the repertoire at all time points, although this dominance fluctuated and declined in many PLHIV after ART. Narrower CDR3 length ranges were observed in HIV repertoires than in controls, and an antigen-experienced repertoire with only a slight naive shift after ART was suggested by the network structure. The samples span the years 2004 to 2017, and the ART regimens used at that time may not be as effective as current regimens. Because cell numbers in pre-ART samples were limited, unsorted PBMC were profiled instead of sorted CD4+ and CD8+ T cells.

Note on this clone: Its binding antigen is unknown. Within one base of it there is no much larger clone, and no base qualities were kept.

To be included, a participant needed at least one PBMC sample from before ART initiation plus at least two post-ART samples. Treatment was received in the United States of America by all participants with HIV. Before DNA extraction, cryopreserved samples of 1-10 million PBMC were thawed and washed. At the time of the earliest PBMC sample, participants with HIV were aged between about 20 and 55 years. PBMC samples were contributed by each participant from 1-4 timepoints before ART initiation and 2-8 timepoints after ART initiation, with a median of 7 samples. Serial HIV viral load, CD4+ T-cell count, ART history and demographic data were obtained for every participant. Using a Qiagen kit on a QIAcube, genomic DNA was extracted from unsorted PBMC, with samples processed in batches of 12. The immunoSEQ hsTCRB v3.0 assay was used at survey level resolution to sequence the TRB variable region. A depth of 40,000-50,000 T-cell genomes per sample was targeted for TRB sequencing. An Illumina MiSeq with a v3 150-cycle kit was used to sequence the pooled TRB libraries. The original pipeline was this. Analysis of repertoires was carried out in R inside a reproducible Nextflow workflow spanning QC, data transformation and analysis. Custom analyses were implemented in LymphoSeq2, an R package for AIRR-Seq data exploration. A few samples that yielded fewer than 5000 total TRB sequences were excluded, so that 150 to 200 HIV repertoires were analyzed. Among the 170 to 200 retained HIV repertoires, 55 to 65 were collected before ART initiation and roughly 130 after ART initiation. Each repertoire was downsampled to 5000 TRB nucleotide sequences, and summary statistics were averaged across 100 downsampling iterations. Only TRB sequences with CDR3 regions of at least seven amino acids were retained for analysis. Diversity was measured with a Shannon entropy-derived clonality score and the Gini coefficient. In repertoire networks, the top 5000 CDR3 amino acid sequences were linked whenever an edit distance of one separated two sequences. GLIPH2 predicted antigen specificity groups and MHC restriction for TRB CDR3 amino acid sequences. Known CMV, EBV, HIV or tissue antigen associations were flagged by matching CDR3 amino acid sequences against VDJdb and McPAS-TCR. Pre-ART, post-ART and control groups were compared with Wilcoxon signed-rank tests and Holm-Bonferroni correction. The table comes from immuneACCESS by way of TCRdb, which keeps in-frame sequences with V and J called. Part of the clones is missing from these tables; in studies checked, under half for an unresolved V gene and the rest for unknown reasons. The V and J calls and clone size come from that table; D and trimming were worked out from the DNA. For this sample there are approximately 17,000 clones; around 84% appear just once. Of the sample, roughly 13% falls within the top ten clones.

This clonotype was sampled from a woman aged 40 to 55 with HIV. Sequencing was performed on unsorted PBMCs, taken 3.2 years after starting antiretroviral therapy.

The DNA sequence is as follows: TGTGCCTGGAGTGGCGACAGGGAGGCTTCACCCCTCCACTTT. The translation is CAWSGDREASPLHF. The chain couples TRBV30 to TRBJ1-6; TRBD1 agrees with 7 junctional bases. The CDR1 and CDR2 encoded by the germline V gene (reference sequence) are GTSNPN and SVGIG. The CDR3 sequence holds 14 residues, the cysteine and phenylalanine included. The only DNA kept is the CDR3, 42 bases in frame from the first base. The V end gives up 1 base and the J end 9 bases, leaving 6 bases in the junction not matched to a gene.